This TCR beta chain was obtained from a study of blood T cell repertoires in COVID-19. The wider study: From the United States, Italy and Spain came samples of acute and convalescent COVID-19. Sample material is recorded as cDNA or gDNA derived from T cells, B-cell-depleted T cells, or PBMCs.

V lost 0 bases to trimming and J lost 2 bases, with 5 bases between them. This CDR3 has 13 amino acids. Germline V gene data show CDR1 as SGHNT and CDR2 as YYREEE (reference sequence). This clone was seen once. Authors' data handling: Nucleated cell number was recorded as an estimate derived from reference gene primer amplification. TCRdb keeps only in-frame clones here, not all; method: immunoSEQ multiplex PCR. V and J calls and clone size are copied from that table; D and trimming were computed from the DNA. This table holds about 88,000 clones, around 90% found once. The sequencing sample was made of peripheral blood. The chain recombines TRBV5-4 with TRBJ1-2, with unresolved D. The receptor was isolated from a male donor with acute or convalescent COVID-19. CDR3 coding DNA: TGTGCCAGCAGCTTGGACAAAAACTATGGCTACACCTTC. It translates to CASSLDKNYGYTF.